This T cell receptor beta chain comes out of a study of response to subunit inactivated influenza vaccine. Via MiXCR, TCRdb re-called the RT-PCR reads, giving one row per CDR3 protein. The table shows 600,000 to 850,000 distinct CDR3 sequences, with 13% to 15% occurring only once. Trimming took off 3 bases at V and 2 bases at J, with 12 bases between the two ends. This CDR3 contains 15 residues. Germline CDR1 reads WNHNN; CDR2 reads SYGVQD (reference sequence). Specimen: PBMCs from blood, collected 14 days before vaccination. The TCR originated in a man in his forties or fifties who received an inactivated influenza vaccine. The V and J genes are TRBV10-1 and TRBJ2-3, with D tentatively TRBD2 (6 bases). This CDR3 is CASSEPGGNTDTQYF. The CDR3 DNA follows: TGCGCCAGCAGTGAACCCGGGGGAAACACAGATACGCAGTATTTT.